The source of this T cell receptor (beta chain) is a study of PD-L1 blockade in urothelial cancer. Study-level information: Patients with male sex and bladder-origin urothelial cancer accounted for about nine tenths of the roughly 29 enrolled. Findings and limits, study-wide: Tumor-associated TCR clones expanded more in blood at 3 weeks in patients with durable benefit.

The CDR3 is 12 amino acids. V lost 2 bases, J lost 6 bases, and 7 bases lay in between. Germline lookup yields CDR1 SGHTA and CDR2 FQGTGA. The method was immunoSEQ multiplex PCR; TCRdb's version includes in-frame clones alone and lacks a portion of them. The sample includes more than 45,000 clones, about three quarters of them seen just once. Time point described: pretreatment peripheral blood. About this clone itself: Its antigen is still unknown.

The sequenced sample was PBMCs, obtained around atezolizumab (anti-PD-L1) treatment. The chain has TRBV7-3 and TRBJ1-2; D gene unclear. The origin of this receptor is a man in his 70s with urothelial cancer. CDR3 in DNA: TGTGCCAGCAGCTTATCCGGAGATGGCTACACCTTC. Translating it yields CASSLSGDGYTF.